These 3 T cell receptor beta chains came from one sample sequenced in a study of CD8+ T cells in alopecia areata (dated by TCRdb to 2016 to 2018). The library was built by means of the immunoSEQ multiplex PCR assay. To provide template for TCR sequencing, every sample had RNA extracted and reverse transcribed into cDNA. TCRdb stores this immuneACCESS table with in-frame sequences only. Part of the clones is absent; in the studies checked, under half of the shortfall reflects unresolved V genes, and no reason is known for the rest. This sample lists roughly 200,000 clones; about 53% were detected once. The ten largest clones add up to approximately 10% of the sample. The time point label corresponds to: roughly 24 weeks on oral tofacitinib. Taken with the paper, the label for treatment or condition translates to: oral pan-JAK inhibitor, 5-10 mg twice daily. Sequenced material: CD8+ T cells sorted from blood, taken at week 24, from a patient treated with tofacitinib. Source of these receptors: a human donor with alopecia areata.

CDR3 bases: TGTGCCAGCAGCTTAGCCCGGCCAGCGGGGGGGCAAAATGAGCAGTTCTTC. Translation: CASSLARPAGGQNEQFF. The V call is TRBV7-6, the J call TRBJ2-1; the match to TRBD2 covers 10 bases. Germline CDR1 reads SGHVS; CDR2 reads FNYEAQ. There are 17 residues in the CDR3. V lost 0 bases to trimming and J lost 7 bases; unmatched junction nucleotides: 9.

This clone was picked up one time. V usage is TRBV6-5 and J usage is TRBJ1-6; TRBD1 matches at 10 bases. CDR3 length equals 14 residues. CDR1 is MNHEY and CDR2 is SVGAGI in the germline V gene. Trimming removed 6 bases from V and 8 bases from J; junction bases left unmatched: 4. CDR3 sequence reads: CASRVGQGDSPLHF. The CDR3 coding sequence is TGTGCCAGCAGAGTCGGACAGGGGGATTCACCCCTCCACTTT.

The gene calls are TRBV30 and TRBJ2-3, with TRBD2 as a possible D gene (6 bases). The CDR3 runs 13 residues. Germline V lookup: CDR1 GTSNPN, CDR2 SVGIG (reference sequence). The V end lost 4 bases, the J end lost 4 bases, and 12 bases lay between the germline ends. The CDR3 region has the DNA TGTGCCTGGACCCGTGGAGGGGCAGATACGCAGTATTTT. This encodes CAWTRGGADTQYF.